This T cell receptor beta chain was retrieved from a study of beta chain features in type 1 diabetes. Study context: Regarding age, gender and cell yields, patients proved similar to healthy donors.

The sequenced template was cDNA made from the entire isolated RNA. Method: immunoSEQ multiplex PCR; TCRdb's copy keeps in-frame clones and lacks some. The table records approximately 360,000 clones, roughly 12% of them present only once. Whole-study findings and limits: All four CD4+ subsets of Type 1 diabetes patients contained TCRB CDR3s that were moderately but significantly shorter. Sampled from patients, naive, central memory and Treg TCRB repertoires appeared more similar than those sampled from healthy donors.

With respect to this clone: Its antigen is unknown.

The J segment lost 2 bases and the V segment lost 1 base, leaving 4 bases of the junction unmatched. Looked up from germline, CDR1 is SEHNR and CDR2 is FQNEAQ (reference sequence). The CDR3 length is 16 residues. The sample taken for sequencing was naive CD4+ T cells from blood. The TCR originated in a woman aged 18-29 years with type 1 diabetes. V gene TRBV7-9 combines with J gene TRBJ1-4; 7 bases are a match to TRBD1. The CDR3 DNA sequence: TGTGCCAGCAGCTTAGGACAGGGACGGACTAATGAAAAACTGTTTTTT. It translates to CASSLGQGRTNEKLFF.